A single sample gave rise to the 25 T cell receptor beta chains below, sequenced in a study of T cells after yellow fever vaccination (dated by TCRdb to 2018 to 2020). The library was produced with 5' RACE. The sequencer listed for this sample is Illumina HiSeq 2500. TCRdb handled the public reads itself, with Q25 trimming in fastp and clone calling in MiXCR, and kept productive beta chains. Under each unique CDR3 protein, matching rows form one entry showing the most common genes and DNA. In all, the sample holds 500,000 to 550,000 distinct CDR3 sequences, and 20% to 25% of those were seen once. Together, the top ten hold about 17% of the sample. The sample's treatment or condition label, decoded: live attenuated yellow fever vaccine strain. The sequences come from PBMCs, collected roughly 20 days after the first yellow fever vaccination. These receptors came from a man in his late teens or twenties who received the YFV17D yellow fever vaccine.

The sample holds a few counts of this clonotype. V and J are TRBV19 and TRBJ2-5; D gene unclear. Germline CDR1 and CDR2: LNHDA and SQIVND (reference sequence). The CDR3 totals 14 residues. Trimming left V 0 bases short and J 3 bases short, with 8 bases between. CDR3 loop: CASSIDLWEETQYF. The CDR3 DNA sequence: TGTGCCAGTAGTATAGATCTCTGGGAAGAGACCCAGTACTTC.

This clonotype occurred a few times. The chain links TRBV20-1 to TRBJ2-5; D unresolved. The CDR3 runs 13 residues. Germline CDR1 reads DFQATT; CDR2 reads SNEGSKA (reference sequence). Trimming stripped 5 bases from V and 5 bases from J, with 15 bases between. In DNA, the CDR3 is TGCAGTGCTCCTCCGTGGGTAGGGGAGACCCAGTACTTC. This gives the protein CSAPPWVGETQYF.

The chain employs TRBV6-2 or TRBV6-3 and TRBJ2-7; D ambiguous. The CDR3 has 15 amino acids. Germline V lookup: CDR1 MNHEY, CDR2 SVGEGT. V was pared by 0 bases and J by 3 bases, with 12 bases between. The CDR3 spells CASSYSHGPVYEQYF. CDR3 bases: TGTGCCAGCAGTTACTCGCACGGCCCGGTCTACGAGCAGTACTTC.

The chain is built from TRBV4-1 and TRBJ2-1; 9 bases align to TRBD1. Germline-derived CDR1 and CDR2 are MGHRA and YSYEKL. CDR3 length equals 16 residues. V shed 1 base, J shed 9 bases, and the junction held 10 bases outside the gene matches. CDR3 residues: CASSQVVDRGAPEQFF. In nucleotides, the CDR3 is TGCGCCAGCAGCCAAGTCGTGGACAGGGGCGCGCCTGAGCAGTTCTTC.

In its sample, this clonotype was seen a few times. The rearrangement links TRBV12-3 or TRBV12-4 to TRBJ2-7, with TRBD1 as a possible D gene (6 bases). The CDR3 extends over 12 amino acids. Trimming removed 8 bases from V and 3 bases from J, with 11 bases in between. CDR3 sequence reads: CASLGQSYEQYF. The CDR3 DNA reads TGTGCCAGCCTGGGACAAAGCTACGAGCAGTACTTC.

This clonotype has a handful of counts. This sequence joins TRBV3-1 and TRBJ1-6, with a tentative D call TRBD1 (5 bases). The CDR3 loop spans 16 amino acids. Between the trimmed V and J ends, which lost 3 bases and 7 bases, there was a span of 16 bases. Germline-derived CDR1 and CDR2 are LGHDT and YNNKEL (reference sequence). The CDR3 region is CASSQGVRGRNSPLHF. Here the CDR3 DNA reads TGTGCCAGCAGCCAGGGGGTTCGGGGACGGAATTCACCCCTCCACTTT.

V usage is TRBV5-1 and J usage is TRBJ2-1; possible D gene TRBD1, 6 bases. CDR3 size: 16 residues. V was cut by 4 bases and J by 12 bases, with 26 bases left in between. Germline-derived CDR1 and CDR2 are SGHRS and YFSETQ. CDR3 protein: CASSGLTGSGVIGQFF. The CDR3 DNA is TGCGCCAGCAGCGGACTTACAGGGTCAGGGGTTATTGGGCAGTTCTTC.

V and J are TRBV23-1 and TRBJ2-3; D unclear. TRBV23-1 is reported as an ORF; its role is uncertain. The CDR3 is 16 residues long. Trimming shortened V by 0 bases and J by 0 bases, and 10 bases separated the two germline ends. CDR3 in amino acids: CASSQSLAVSTDTQYF. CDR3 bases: TGCGCCAGCAGTCAATCCCTGGCAGTTAGCACAGATACGCAGTATTTT.

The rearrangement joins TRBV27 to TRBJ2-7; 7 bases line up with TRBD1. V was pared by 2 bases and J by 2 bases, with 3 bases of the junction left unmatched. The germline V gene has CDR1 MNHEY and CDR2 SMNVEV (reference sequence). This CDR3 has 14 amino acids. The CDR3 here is CASSLKQGPYEQYF. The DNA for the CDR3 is TGTGCCAGCAGTTTAAAACAGGGGCCCTACGAGCAGTACTTC.

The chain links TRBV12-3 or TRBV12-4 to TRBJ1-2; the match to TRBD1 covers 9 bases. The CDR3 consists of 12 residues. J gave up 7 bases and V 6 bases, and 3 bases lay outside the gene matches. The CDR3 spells CASRDRGGGYTF. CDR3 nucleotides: TGTGCCAGCAGGGACAGGGGTGGTGGCTACACCTTC.

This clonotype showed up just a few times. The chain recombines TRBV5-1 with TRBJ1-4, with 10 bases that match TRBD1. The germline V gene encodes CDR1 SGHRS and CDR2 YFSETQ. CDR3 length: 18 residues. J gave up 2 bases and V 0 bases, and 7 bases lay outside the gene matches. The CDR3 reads CASSLGQGAYITNEKLFF. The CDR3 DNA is TGCGCCAGCAGCTTGGGACAGGGGGCATATATCACTAATGAAAAACTGTTTTTT.

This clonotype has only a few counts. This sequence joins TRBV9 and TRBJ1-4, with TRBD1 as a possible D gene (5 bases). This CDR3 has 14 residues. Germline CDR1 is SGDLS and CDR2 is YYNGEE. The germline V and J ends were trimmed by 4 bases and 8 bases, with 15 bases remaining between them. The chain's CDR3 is CASSQQGGGEKLFF. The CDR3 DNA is TGTGCCAGCAGCCAACAAGGTGGGGGGGAAAAACTGTTTTTT.

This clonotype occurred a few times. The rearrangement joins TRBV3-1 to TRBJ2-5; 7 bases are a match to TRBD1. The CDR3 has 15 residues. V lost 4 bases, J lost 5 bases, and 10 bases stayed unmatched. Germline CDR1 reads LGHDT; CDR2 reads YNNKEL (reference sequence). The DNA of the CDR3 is TGTGCCAGCAGCCCCCGACAGGGCATCGGGGAGACCCAGTACTTC. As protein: CASSPRQGIGETQYF.

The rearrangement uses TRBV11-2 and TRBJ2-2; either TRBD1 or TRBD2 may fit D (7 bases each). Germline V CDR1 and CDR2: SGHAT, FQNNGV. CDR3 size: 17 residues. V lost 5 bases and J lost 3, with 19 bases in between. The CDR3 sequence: CASSRTGAGADTGELFF. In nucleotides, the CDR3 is TGTGCCAGCAGCCGCACAGGGGCGGGGGCCGACACCGGGGAGCTGTTTTTT.

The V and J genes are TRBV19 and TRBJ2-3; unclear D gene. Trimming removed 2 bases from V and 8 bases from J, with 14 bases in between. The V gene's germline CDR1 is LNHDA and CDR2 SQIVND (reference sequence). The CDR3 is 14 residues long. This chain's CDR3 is CASSISGPVGTQYF. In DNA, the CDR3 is TGTGCCAGTAGTATATCGGGCCCCGTGGGTACGCAGTATTTT.

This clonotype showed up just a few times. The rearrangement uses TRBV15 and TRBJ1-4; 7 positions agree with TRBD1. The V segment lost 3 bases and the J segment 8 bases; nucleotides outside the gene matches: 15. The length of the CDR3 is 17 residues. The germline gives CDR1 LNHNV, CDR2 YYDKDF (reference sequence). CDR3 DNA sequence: TGTGCCACCAGCAGTGTTAATGGCAGGGGGAAGAACGAAAAACTGTTTTTT. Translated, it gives CATSSVNGRGKNEKLFF.

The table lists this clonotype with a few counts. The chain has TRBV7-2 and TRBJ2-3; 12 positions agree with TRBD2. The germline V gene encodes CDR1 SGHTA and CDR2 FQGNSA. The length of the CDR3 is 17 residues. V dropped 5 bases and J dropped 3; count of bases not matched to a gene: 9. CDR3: CASSPSGGAVRTDTQYF. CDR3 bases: TGTGCCAGCAGCCCTAGCGGGGGGGCCGTCAGGACAGATACGCAGTATTTT.

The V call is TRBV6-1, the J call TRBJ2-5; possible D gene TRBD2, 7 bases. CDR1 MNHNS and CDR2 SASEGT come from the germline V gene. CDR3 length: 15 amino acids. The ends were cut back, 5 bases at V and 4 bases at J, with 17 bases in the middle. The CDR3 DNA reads TGTGCCAGCAGTAGGGGGGGGGCATCAGGAGAGACCCAGTACTTC. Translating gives CASSRGGASGETQYF.

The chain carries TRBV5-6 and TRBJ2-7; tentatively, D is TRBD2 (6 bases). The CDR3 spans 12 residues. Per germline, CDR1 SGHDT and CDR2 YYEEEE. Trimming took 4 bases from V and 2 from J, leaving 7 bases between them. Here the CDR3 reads CASSTGAYEQYV. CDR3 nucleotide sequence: TGTGCCAGCAGCACGGGAGCCTACGAGCAGTACGTC.

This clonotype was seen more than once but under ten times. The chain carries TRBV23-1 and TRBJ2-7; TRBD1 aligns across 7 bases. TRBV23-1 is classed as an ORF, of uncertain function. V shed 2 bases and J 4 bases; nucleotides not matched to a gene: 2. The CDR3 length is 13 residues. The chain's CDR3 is CASSQGRGYEQYV. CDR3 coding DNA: TGCGCCAGCAGTCAAGGCAGGGGGTACGAGCAGTACGTC.

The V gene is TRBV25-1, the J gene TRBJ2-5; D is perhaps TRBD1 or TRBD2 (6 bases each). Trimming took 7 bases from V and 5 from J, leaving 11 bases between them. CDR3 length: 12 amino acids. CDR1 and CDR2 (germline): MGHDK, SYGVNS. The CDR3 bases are TGTGCCAGCACGGAGGGGGTCGAGACCCAGTACTTC. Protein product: CASTEGVETQYF.

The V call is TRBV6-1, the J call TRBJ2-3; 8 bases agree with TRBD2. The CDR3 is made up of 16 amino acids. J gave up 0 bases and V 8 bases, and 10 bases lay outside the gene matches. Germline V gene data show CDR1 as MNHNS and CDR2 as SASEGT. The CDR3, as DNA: TGTGCCAGCCCCGATCGGCCTAGCGGGAGCACAGATACGCAGTATTTT. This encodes CASPDRPSGSTDTQYF.

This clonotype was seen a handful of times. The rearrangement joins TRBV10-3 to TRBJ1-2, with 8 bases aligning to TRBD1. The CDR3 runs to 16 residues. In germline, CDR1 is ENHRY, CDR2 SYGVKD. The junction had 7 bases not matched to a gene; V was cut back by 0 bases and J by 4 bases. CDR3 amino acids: CAISESTGQDPYGYTF. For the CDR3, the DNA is TGTGCCATCAGTGAGTCGACGGGACAGGATCCCTATGGCTACACCTTC.

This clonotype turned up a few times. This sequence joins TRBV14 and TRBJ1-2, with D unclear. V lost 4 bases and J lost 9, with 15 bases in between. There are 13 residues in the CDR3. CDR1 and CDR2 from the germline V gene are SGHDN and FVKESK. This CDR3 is CASSPRSAFRYTF. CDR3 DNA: TGTGCCAGCAGCCCCAGAAGTGCATTTCGCTACACCTTC.

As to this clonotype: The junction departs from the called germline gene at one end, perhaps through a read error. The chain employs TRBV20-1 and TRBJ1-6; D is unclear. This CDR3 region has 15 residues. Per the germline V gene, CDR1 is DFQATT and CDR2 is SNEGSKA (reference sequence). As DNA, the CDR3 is TGCAGTGCTAGAGATCCCCCCAGCTATAATTCACCCCCCCACTTT. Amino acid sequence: CSARDPPSYNSPPHF.